This passage covers 16 T cell receptor beta chains from one sample sequenced in a study of T cell repertoires in aging, cancer and after chemotherapy. Rearranged V-D-J TRB sequences were amplified with a mixed TRB-A/B primer pool. TCRdb independently ran MiXCR on the multiplex PCR reads; one entry per CDR3 protein. The table has around 3,000 distinct CDR3 sequences, over 25% seen once. The template was genomic DNA from peripheral blood, not RNA. Sequencing input: blood. Every receptor here comes from a human donor with a solid tumor.

V gene TRBV7-6 combines with J gene TRBJ1-4; D is undetermined. CDR1 SGHVS and CDR2 FNYEAQ come from the germline V gene. The CDR3 runs to 12 residues. V shed 1 base and J shed 8 bases, with 5 bases lying between them. CDR3 in DNA: TGTGCCAGCAGCTTAGGTTCGGAAAAACTGTTTTTT. Its translation is CASSLGSEKLFF. The full variable domain, its missing parts supplied by reference TRBV7-6 and TRBJ1-4, is GAGVSQSPRYKVTKRGQDVALRCDPISGHVSLYWYRQALGQGPEFLTYFNYEAQQDKSGLPNDRFSAERPEGSISTLTIQRTEQRDSAMYRCASSLGSEKLFFGSGTQLSVL.

The chain is built from TRBV30 and TRBJ2-3, with TRBD2 matching 7 bases. After removal of 0 bases from V and 1 base from J, the junction contained 7 bases not matched to a gene. This CDR3 region has 16 residues. In germline, CDR1 is GTSNPN, CDR2 SVGIG (reference sequence). The CDR3 protein is CAWSVGVAGRTDTQYF. The CDR3 region has the DNA TGTGCCTGGAGTGTAGGGGTAGCGGGCCGCACAGATACGCAGTATTTT.

This clonotype turned up a few times. Compared with germline, one end of the junction differs, possibly owing to a read error. The chain combines TRBV27 with TRBJ2-7; D is possibly TRBD2 (5 bases). Germline lookup yields CDR1 MNHEY and CDR2 SMNVEV (reference sequence). The CDR3 spans 13 residues. The CDR3 DNA reads as TGTGCCAGCAGTTCGGACTCTCACCGGACCGGCCTCTTC. Translated: CASSSDSHRTGLF.

In its sample, this clonotype is medium-sized. This rearrangement joins TRBV18 to TRBJ2-5; the D gene is possibly TRBD2 (6 bases). Per the germline V gene, CDR1 is KGHSH and CDR2 is LQKENI. The CDR3 loop spans 15 amino acids. Trimming shortened V by 5 bases and J by 0 bases, and 13 bases separated the two germline ends. CDR3 coding DNA: TGTGCCAGCTCAGCGGGGCAGCCGTACCAAGAGACCCAGTACTTC. This sequence encodes CASSAGQPYQETQYF.

This chain joins TRBV2 and TRBJ1-1, with D hard to call. CDR3 length: 13 residues. Trimming left V 7 bases short and J 1 base short, with 10 bases between. CDR1 is SNHLY, CDR2 FYNNEI, per germline. The CDR3 DNA is TGTGCCAGCAAGATACAGCAGAACACTGAAGCTTTCTTT. Translated, it gives CASKIQQNTEAFF.

The chain is built from TRBV13 and TRBJ1-6; TRBD1 is a possible D gene (6 bases). Trimming removed 4 bases at V and 14 bases at J, with 21 bases between. The CDR3 consists of 15 residues. Germline V gene lookup returns CDR1 PRHDT and CDR2 FYEKMQ (reference sequence). The CDR3 region is CASSYRQEGGKTLHF. CDR3 nucleotide sequence: TGTGCCAGCAGCTACCGACAGGAGGGGGGGAAAACCCTCCACTTT.

The sample holds one count of this clonotype. The CDR3 DNA is TGTGCCAGCAGTGAAGCGGGAGGGCCGGGGGAGACCCAGTACTTC. Its protein is CASSEAGGPGETQYF. This sequence joins TRBV6-2 or TRBV6-3 and TRBJ2-5; the match to TRBD2 covers 10 bases. The ends lost 5 bases at V and 5 bases at J; junction bases unmatched: 8. The CDR3 has 15 residues. Germline V gene data show CDR1 as MNHEY and CDR2 as SVGEGT.

The rearrangement links TRBV27 to TRBJ2-2; D perhaps matches TRBD2 (5 bases). CDR1 is MNHEY, CDR2 SMNVEV, per germline (reference sequence). The V gene lost 5 bases and the J gene lost 0 bases, with 10 bases spanning the gap. The CDR3 loop spans 15 amino acids. The CDR3 loop reads CASSAAGTNTGELFF. CDR3 nucleotides: TGTGCCAGCAGTGCGGCGGGCACGAACACCGGGGAGCTGTTTTTT.

The gene calls are TRBV6-5 and TRBJ2-2, with 10 bases identical to TRBD1. The CDR3 runs to 16 residues. Germline V lookup: CDR1 MNHEY, CDR2 SVGAGI. Trimming took 6 bases from V and 3 from J; bases not matched to a gene: 7. CDR3: CASRGTGVRDTGELFF. As DNA, the CDR3 is TGTGCCAGCAGAGGGACAGGGGTACGGGACACCGGGGAGCTGTTTTTT.

Judged by abundance, this clonotype is large. This sequence joins TRBV27 and TRBJ2-3; no reliable D call. Germline V CDR1 and CDR2: MNHEY, SMNVEV (reference sequence). V was clipped by 5 bases and J by 0 bases, with 6 bases between them. CDR3 length equals 13 residues. DNA for the CDR3: TGTGCCAGCAGTGCCTCTAGCACAGATACGCAGTATTTT. Its protein product is CASSASSTDTQYF.

V usage is TRBV10-3 and J usage is TRBJ1-1; D is uncertain. This CDR3 comprises 11 residues. V was trimmed by 4 bases and J by 8 bases, leaving 8 bases between them. The V gene's germline CDR1 is ENHRY and CDR2 SYGVKD. The CDR3 is CAISVGSEAFF. CDR3 coding DNA: TGTGCCATCAGTGTTGGGTCAGAAGCTTTCTTT.

About this clonotype: Given a much more abundant clone one base away, this may be a read error. CDR3 coding DNA: TGTGCCATCAAGGACGAGCCTAGCACAGATACGCAGTATTTT. Protein product: CAIKDEPSTDTQYF. The rearrangement joins TRBV10-3 to TRBJ2-3; D gene ambiguous. The germline V gene has CDR1 ENHRY and CDR2 SYGVKD. Trimming removed 7 bases from V and 0 bases from J, with 11 bases in between. The length of the CDR3 is 14 residues.

A note on this clonotype: An end of the junction does not agree with germline; a read error may underlie this. The chain uses TRBV6-5 and TRBJ2-5; the match to TRBD2 covers 13 bases. CDR3 length: 18 amino acids. Germline V gene sequence: CDR1 MNHEY, CDR2 SVGAGI. CDR3 sequence reads: CAISEPYRTSGSLETQYF. The CDR3, as DNA: TGTGCCATCAGTGAGCCCTACCGGACTAGCGGGAGTCTGGAGACCCAGTACTTC.

The DNA for the CDR3 is TGTGCCAGCAGTTCTTGGCTAGCGGGAGTTAATGAGCAGTTCTTC. It encodes CASSSWLAGVNEQFF. V gene TRBV6-2 or TRBV6-3 combines with J gene TRBJ2-1, with 10 bases that match TRBD2. The trim removed 4 bases at V and 7 bases at J, leaving 7 bases unmatched. Germline V gives CDR1 MNHEY, CDR2 SVGEGT. CDR3 length equals 15 residues.

This clonotype was detected only a few times. The chain has TRBV6-2 or TRBV6-3 and TRBJ2-3; 11 positions agree with TRBD1. Germline V gene sequence: CDR1 MNHEY, CDR2 SVGEGT. CDR3 length: 17 residues. Losses at the gene ends were 4 bases for V and 3 bases for J; bases not matched to a gene: 9. The CDR3 sequence is CASSFKVGQGETDTQYF. The CDR3 region has the DNA TGTGCCAGCAGTTTCAAAGTGGGACAGGGGGAGACAGATACGCAGTATTTT.

The chain uses TRBV27 and TRBJ1-1; weak D call: TRBD1 (6 bases). Germline V lookup: CDR1 MNHEY, CDR2 SMNVEV (reference sequence). This CDR3 spans 13 amino acids. Trimming took off 5 bases at V and 4 bases at J, with 11 bases between the two ends. The CDR3 coding sequence is TGTGCCAGCAGTGGTGGGGGGGCCACTGAAGCTTTCTTT. Translation gives CASSGGGATEAFF.